These 18 T cell receptor beta chains were all obtained from the same sample, sequenced in a study of blood T cell repertoires in COVID-19. Some clones are missing from TCRdb's copy, which holds only in-frame ones; the method was immunoSEQ multiplex PCR. The repertoire consists of under 250,000 clones, with under 90% occurring once and the leading ten covering roughly 10%. Sequenced input: peripheral blood. These receptors were taken from a middle-aged man with COVID-19, enrolled during active disease.

This clone was counted a few times. This sequence joins TRBV14 and TRBJ1-2; tentatively, D is TRBD1 (5 bases). The ends were cut back, 2 bases at V and 4 bases at J, with 8 bases in the middle. This CDR3 has 13 residues. CDR1 and CDR2 from the germline V gene are SGHDN and FVKESK. CDR3 sequence reads: CASSQRQSYGYTF. The CDR3 DNA reads TGTGCCAGCAGCCAAAGACAGAGCTATGGCTACACCTTC.

This clone was detected once. This chain's CDR3 is CASSISGEQFF. In DNA, the CDR3 is TGTGCCAGTAGTATTTCGGGTGAGCAGTTCTTC. The V call is TRBV19, the J call TRBJ2-1; no firm D call. The CDR3 is 11 amino acids. V lost 3 bases to trimming and J lost 9 bases, with 6 bases between them. Germline loops: CDR1 LNHDA, CDR2 SQIVND (reference sequence).

This clone was found once. This chain links TRBV18 with TRBJ2-1, with 8 bases aligning to TRBD1. J gave up 10 bases and V 1 base, and 9 bases lay outside the gene matches. Germline loops: CDR1 KGHSH, CDR2 LQKENI. CDR3 length: 15 residues. The CDR3, as DNA: TGTGCCAGCTCACCACGGTATCCAGGGGGCGAAGAGCAGTTCTTC. Its translation is CASSPRYPGGEEQFF.

The V call is TRBV3-1 (or the pseudogene TRBV3-2), the J call TRBJ2-2, with 10 bases lining up with TRBD2. The CDR3 contains 17 residues. V lost 0 bases, J lost 4 bases, and 5 bases stayed unmatched. Germline-derived CDR1 and CDR2 are LGHDT and YNNKEL (reference sequence). The CDR3 sequence is CASSQDLRLAGTGELFF. DNA for the CDR3: TGTGCCAGCAGCCAAGATCTCCGACTAGCGGGCACCGGGGAGCTGTTTTTT.

This chain uses TRBV5-4 with TRBJ1-3; D is uncertain. Trimming left V 3 bases short and J 1 base short, with 11 bases between. There are 15 residues in the CDR3. Per the germline V gene, CDR1 is SGHNT and CDR2 is YYREEE (reference sequence). The CDR3: CASSSRGHSGNTIYF. CDR3 nucleotides: TGTGCCAGCAGCTCTCGCGGCCATTCTGGAAACACCATATATTTT.

This chain connects TRBV5-4 to TRBJ2-1, with TRBD2 as a possible D gene (7 bases). The V gene's germline CDR1 is SGHNT and CDR2 YYREEE (reference sequence). This CDR3 spans 14 amino acids. V was pared by 5 bases and J by 1 base, with 10 bases between. Here the CDR3 reads CASSRGASYNEQFF. The CDR3 DNA follows: TGTGCCAGCAGTCGGGGGGCATCCTACAATGAGCAGTTCTTC.

The chain carries TRBV5-1 and TRBJ2-5, with 12 bases that match TRBD1. Looked up from germline, CDR1 is SGHRS and CDR2 is YFSETQ. Trimming took 4 bases from V and 4 from J; bases not matched to a gene: 5. CDR3 length: 15 amino acids. The CDR3, as DNA: TGCGCCAGCAGCCGGGGACAGGGGGCTGGAGAGACCCAGTACTTC. Its protein is CASSRGQGAGETQYF.

The rearrangement uses TRBV6-5 and TRBJ1-6; D unresolved. V was clipped by 0 bases and J by 11 bases, with 17 bases between them. The CDR3 covers 16 residues. Germline-derived CDR1 and CDR2 are MNHEY and SVGAGI. The CDR3 reads CASSYSYYDRAPPLHF. The CDR3 DNA reads TGTGCCAGCAGTTACTCGTACTACGACCGAGCACCACCCCTCCACTTT.

The rearrangement joins TRBV29-1 to TRBJ2-3; tentatively, D is TRBD1 (5 bases). The V gene's germline CDR1 is SQVTM and CDR2 ANQGSEA. Trimming pared 7 bases from V and 6 bases from J, leaving 14 bases between. This CDR3 has 12 residues. CDR3 bases: TGCAGCGCACAACCTGGGGCGGATACGCAGTATTTT. This translates into CSAQPGADTQYF.

The V call is TRBV5-1, the J call TRBJ1-1; 9 nucleotides align to TRBD1. Germline trimming cut 4 bases from V and 4 bases from J; bases unmatched to any gene: 5. Germline-derived CDR1 and CDR2 are SGHRS and YFSETQ. The CDR3 sequence is 14 residues long. CDR3 nucleotides: TGCGCCAGCAGCGGGGACAGGGAGGGCACTGAAGCTTTCTTT. It yields the protein CASSGDREGTEAFF.

The chain couples TRBV7-2 to TRBJ2-4; 8 bases fit TRBD2. Germline CDR1 SGHTA, CDR2 FQGNSA. The CDR3 has 14 residues. Trimming cost V 7 bases and J 7 bases; bases outside gene matches: 9. The CDR3 region is CASIPRGGHNIQYF. CDR3 DNA: TGTGCCAGCATACCCCGGGGGGGCCATAACATTCAGTACTTC.

V usage is TRBV5-5 and J usage is TRBJ1-4; 7 nucleotides match TRBD1. Trimming took 4 bases from V and 6 from J; bases not matched to a gene: 9. Germline CDR1 SGHKS, CDR2 YYEKEE (reference sequence). CDR3 length equals 15 residues. Here the CDR3 DNA reads TGTGCCAGCAGCGGAAAGACAGGGTTCCATGAAAAACTGTTTTTT. Amino acid sequence: CASSGKTGFHEKLFF.

The gene calls are TRBV5-1 and TRBJ2-7, with 9 bases that match TRBD2. This CDR3 is built from 15 residues. V trimming: 4 bases; J trimming: 2 bases; junction bases outside the gene matches: 7. Germline values: CDR1 SGHRS, CDR2 YFSETQ. The CDR3 DNA reads as TGCGCCAGCAGCAGAACCCTAGCGGGGACCTACGAGCAGTACTTC. Its protein product is CASSRTLAGTYEQYF.

The V gene is TRBV4-2, the J gene TRBJ2-3; TRBD2 agrees at 8 bases. The junction had 12 bases not matched to a gene; V was cut back by 0 bases and J by 7 bases. This CDR3 contains 17 residues. Germline assignment: CDR1 LGHNA and CDR2 YNFKEQ. The CDR3 region has the DNA TGTGCCAGCAGCCAAGAAAGGTCGGGGGGGGCGGGAAATACGCAGTATTTT. Translation: CASSQERSGGAGNTQYF.

CDR3: CASSLAAGLNYGYTF. In DNA form, the CDR3 reads TGTGCCAGCAGCTTAGCCGCAGGACTTAACTATGGCTACACCTTC. The V call is TRBV7-2, the J call TRBJ1-2, with D uncertain. Deletions cut 0 bases from V and 1 base from J, with 9 bases between. The CDR3 extends over 15 amino acids. Germline V gene sequence: CDR1 SGHTA, CDR2 FQGNSA.

The chain recombines TRBV10-3 with TRBJ2-7; D perhaps matches TRBD1 (5 bases). CDR3 length: 16 residues. Trimming left V 3 bases short and J 2 bases short, with 17 bases between. Per the germline V gene, CDR1 is ENHRY and CDR2 is SYGVKD. CDR3 bases: TGTGCCATCAGTGACAGGGATGGACCTTCAACCTACGAGCAGTACTTC. This sequence encodes CAISDRDGPSTYEQYF.

The V call is TRBV9, the J call TRBJ2-5, with 8 bases identical to TRBD1. The CDR3 covers 15 residues. In germline, CDR1 is SGDLS, CDR2 YYNGEE. With V trimmed by 1 base and J by 5 bases, 7 bases remained unmatched. CDR3 in amino acids: CASSVSPGGGETQYF. The CDR3 DNA sequence: TGTGCCAGCAGCGTATCCCCAGGGGGCGGGGAGACCCAGTACTTC.

The chain joins TRBV12-3 or TRBV12-4 to TRBJ1-1, with 8 nucleotides matching TRBD1. V lost 2 bases and J lost 7; bases outside the gene matches: 3. The CDR3 sequence is 13 residues long. The CDR3 DNA reads TGTGCCAGCAGTTTACAACAGGGGGTTGAAGCTTTCTTT. Translated, it gives CASSLQQGVEAFF.